These T cell receptor beta chains were read from a single sample in a study of blood T cell repertoires in COVID-19. Repertoires were generated with immunoSEQ multiplex PCR, while TCRdb's copy carries only in-frame clones and drops some. Of 450,000 to 500,000 clones in the sample, over 75% were seen once. Sequencing was performed on peripheral blood. These receptors all stem from a human donor in a cohort sampled during active COVID-19. Both conserved end residues are part of each CDR3. D genes are given only for firm matches. Rows give clone size only sometimes, using once, few, many, or a class for an expanded clone.

TRBV2	NA	TRBJ1-2	NA	TGTGCCAGCAGGCCGGACAGAGATATCTATGGCTACACCTTC	CASRPDRDIYGYTF
TRBV19	NA	TRBJ1-4	TRBD1	TGTGCCAGTAGTAGGGGACAGGTCGCAGAAAAACTGTTTTTT	CASSRGQVAEKLFF
TRBV5-1	NA	TRBJ2-3	TRBD2	TGCGCCAGCAGCTTCCGGACTAGCGGAACCACAGATACGCAGTATTTT	CASSFRTSGTTDTQYF
TRBV7-3	NA	TRBJ2-3	NA	TGTGCCAGCAGCTTACAGGGTCCCGGCACAGATACGCAGTATTTT	CASSLQGPGTDTQYF
TRBV10-3	NA	TRBJ1-6	NA	TGTGCCATCAGTGTCGACATCCAGTATTCACCCCTCCACTTT	CAISVDIQYSPLHF
TRBV19	NA	TRBJ2-1	NA	TGTGCCAGTATCAAACAGGGTAGCTCCTACAATGAGCAGTTCTTC	CASIKQGSSYNEQFF
TRBV7-2	once	TRBJ1-1	TRBD1	TGTGCCAGCAGCTTAGCGGGACAGTTTCCTGAAGCTTTCTTT	CASSLAGQFPEAFF
TRBV11-3	once	TRBJ2-3	NA	TGTGCCAGCAGCATGACTGCAGATACGCAGTATTTT	CASSMTADTQYF
TRBV29-1	NA	TRBJ2-2	NA	TGCAGCGTGAGGACTGGCAATGCGAACACCGGGGAGCTGTTTTTT	CSVRTGNANTGELFF
TRBV7-2	NA	TRBJ2-2	TRBD2	TGTGCCAGCAGCTTACTAGCGGGATACACCGGGGAGCTGTTTTTT	CASSLLAGYTGELFF
TRBV19	NA	TRBJ2-7	TRBD1	TGTGCCAGTAGTATCCAAGGACAGGGCCCATACTACGAGCAGTACTTC	CASSIQGQGPYYEQYF
TRBV20-1	NA	TRBJ1-4	NA	TGCAGTGCTTTGGGACACCAACTGTTTTTT	CSALGHQLFF
TRBV7-9	NA	TRBJ1-2	TRBD1	TGTGCCAGCAGCTCGGGACAGGGGGCAGATGGCTACACCTTC	CASSSGQGADGYTF
TRBV4-2	NA	TRBJ1-2	NA	TGTGCCAGCAGCCAAGAACGGGACCGGAGGGTCGGCTACACCTTC	CASSQERDRRVGYTF
TRBV27	once	TRBJ2-2	TRBD1	TGTGCCAGCAGTCGGTTCAGGGGGAGAGCCGGGGAGCTGTTTTTT	CASSRFRGRAGELFF
TRBV6-5	NA	TRBJ2-7	TRBD1	TGTGCCAGCAGTCCACCGGGACAGGCGGCCGAGCAGTACTTC	CASSPPGQAAEQYF
TRBV9	NA	TRBJ2-4	NA	TGTGCCAGCAGCGTGGGGGGAGACCTAGCCAAAAACATTCAGTACTTC	CASSVGGDLAKNIQYF
TRBV19	NA	TRBJ1-2	NA	TGTGCCAGTAGTATGAGGCGGGGAGAGTATGGCTACACCTTC	CASSMRRGEYGYTF
TRBV20-1	NA	TRBJ2-2	NA	TGCAGTGCTAGTAGCGCGAGATCGAACGCCGGGGAGCTGTTTTTT	CSASSARSNAGELFF
TRBV11-2	NA	TRBJ2-1	NA	TGTGCCAGCAGCGCAATGAGGGGGGGCAATGAGCAGTTCTTC	CASSAMRGGNEQFF
TRBV7-8	NA	TRBJ2-1	TRBD1	TGTGCCAGCAGCGCGGGACAGGGGTTTTGGGATGAGCAGTTCTTC	CASSAGQGFWDEQFF
TRBV9	NA	TRBJ2-2	NA	TGTGCCAGCAGCGGCGGGGACACCGGGGAGCTGTTTTTT	CASSGGDTGELFF
TRBV30	NA	TRBJ2-1	TRBD2	TGTGCCTGGAGCCCGGGACTAGCGGGGCACAATGAGCAGTTCTTC	CAWSPGLAGHNEQFF
TRBV6-5	NA	TRBJ1-1	NA	TGTGCCAGCAGCAGGGGTCCTGAAGCTTTCTTT	CASSRGPEAFF
TRBV5-4	NA	TRBJ2-1	NA	TGTGCCAGCAGCTTGACGGACATCGCTGAGCAGTTCTTC	CASSLTDIAEQFF
TRBV12-5	NA	TRBJ2-1	NA	TGTGCTAGTGGTTCTACGGAGGTCAATGAGCAGTTCTTC	CASGSTEVNEQFF
TRBV6-5	NA	TRBJ1-1	TRBD1	TGTGCCAGCAGTTACTATAATGGACAGGGGAACACTGAAGCTTTCTTT	CASSYYNGQGNTEAFF
TRBV25-1	NA	TRBJ2-5	NA	TGTGCCAGCCAATCCTACCCAGCCAGGACGGGGAAAGAGACCCAGTACTTC	CASQSYPARTGKETQYF
TRBV7-8	NA	TRBJ2-5	TRBD2	TGTGCCAGCCGAGGGTGGCGGGAGCTCCGGGAGACCCAGTACTTC	CASRGWRELRETQYF
TRBV30	few	TRBJ1-2	TRBD1	TGTGCCTGGAGTAAGGGGGCTTCCGGCTACACCTTC	CAWSKGASGYTF
TRBV11-2	NA	TRBJ2-1	TRBD2	TGTGCCAGCAGCCAACGACTAGCGGGAGGGAATGAGCAGTTCTTC	CASSQRLAGGNEQFF
TRBV5-6	NA	TRBJ1-6	NA	TGTGCCAGCAGCTTGGATGGCAGGTACAATTCACCCCTCCACTTT	CASSLDGRYNSPLHF
TRBV28	NA	TRBJ1-2	TRBD1	TGTGCCAGCAGTGCCCCTCGACAGGGGCATGGCTACACCTTC	CASSAPRQGHGYTF
TRBV10-1	NA	TRBJ1-5	NA	TGCGCCAGCAGCGTACAGGGAATTCAGCCCCAGCATTTT	CASSVQGIQPQHF
TRBV2	NA	TRBJ1-2	TRBD1	TGTGCCAGCAGGGGACAGGGGGCCGGGGGCTACACCTTC	CASRGQGAGGYTF
TRBV18	NA	TRBJ1-5	NA	TGTGCCAGCTCACCCCAGGGAGGGGAGGATCAGCCCCAGCATTTT	CASSPQGGEDQPQHF
TRBV5-8	once	TRBJ1-5	NA	TGTGCCAGCAGCTTGGGGGGGCGGATCTATCAGCCCCAGCATTTT	CASSLGGRIYQPQHF
TRBV6-5	NA	TRBJ2-3	TRBD1	TGTGCCAGCAGTCTTGGGACAGGGGGCAGAGATACGCAGTATTTT	CASSLGTGGRDTQYF
TRBV19	NA	TRBJ1-5	NA	TGTGCCAGTAGTTTACAGGGAGTTAAGAGCAATCAGCCCCAGCATTTT	CASSLQGVKSNQPQHF
TRBV28	NA	TRBJ2-1	TRBD2	TGTGCCAGCACCATACCCGGACTAGCGGGAGGGGAGCAGTTCTTC	CASTIPGLAGGEQFF
TRBV4-1	NA	TRBJ2-7	NA	TGCGCCAGCAGCCAAGTCCCCGGGACTGCCTCCTACGAGCAGTACTTC	CASSQVPGTASYEQYF
TRBV9	NA	TRBJ1-4	TRBD1	TGTGCCAGCAGCGTAAGGGGACAGACTAATGAAAAACTGTTTTTT	CASSVRGQTNEKLFF
TRBV11-2	NA	TRBJ2-2	NA	TGTGCCAGCAGCTTTTACGGGAGGAACACCGGGGAGCTGTTTTTT	CASSFYGRNTGELFF